This TCR beta chain stems from a study of T cells after yellow fever vaccination. CDR1 is KGHSH and CDR2 is LQKENI in the germline V gene. The CDR3 covers 17 residues. The junction had 13 bases not matched to a gene; V was cut back by 3 bases and J by 9 bases. TCRdb called the 5' RACE reads again in MiXCR, with one record for every CDR3 protein. The repertoire has 200,000 to 300,000 distinct CDR3 sequences, approximately 6.8% of them found once; the top ten carry about 0.95%. This clonotype was detected ten times or more. This clonotype originated in a man younger than 40 who received the YFV17D yellow fever vaccine. The rearrangement joins TRBV18 to TRBJ2-1; 11 positions agree with TRBD2. The sequencing here drew on CD4+ T cells sorted from PBMCs, taken on the day of the yellow fever booster vaccination. CDR3 loop: CASSPWLAGGQGSEQFF. CDR3 nucleotides: TGTGCCAGCTCACCGTGGCTAGCGGGAGGCCAGGGCAGTGAGCAGTTCTTC.